One sample yielded the 27 T cell receptor beta chains listed below, sequenced in a study of blood T cell repertoires in COVID-19. Assay used: immunoSEQ multiplex PCR; TCRdb lists only in-frame clones, some missing. The table has 200,000 to 250,000 clones, 80% to 95% seen once. The specimen was peripheral blood. The receptors derive from a man between 60 and 75 years old with COVID-19, enrolled during active disease.

This clone has a single count. The CDR3 region is CASSATPVGNTQYF. The CDR3 DNA sequence: TGTGCCAGCAGCGCCACCCCTGTCGGGAATACGCAGTATTTT. V usage is TRBV9 and J usage is TRBJ2-3; tentatively, D is TRBD2 (5 bases). The CDR3 is 14 amino acids. V was cut by 3 bases and J by 7 bases, with 15 bases left in between. Germline-derived CDR1 and CDR2 are SGDLS and YYNGEE.

In nucleotides, the CDR3 is TGTGCCAGCAGTCCCAGCACTAGCGGGATCAATGAGCAGTTCTTC. As protein: CASSPSTSGINEQFF. The chain joins TRBV6-6 to TRBJ2-1; 10 positions agree with TRBD2. The V segment lost 5 bases and the J segment 6 bases; nucleotides outside the gene matches: 7. Germline CDR1 MNHNY, CDR2 SVGAGI (reference sequence). This CDR3 comprises 15 residues.

This chain joins TRBV21-1 and TRBJ2-1; the D call in the table, TRBD2, was not verified against the DNA. TRBV21-1 is a pseudogene segment. This CDR3 has 14 residues. CDR3 protein: CASSIAGGNNEQFF. The CDR3 nucleotides are TGTGCCAGCAGCATAGCGGGAGGAAACAATGAGCAGTTCTTC.

V usage is TRBV7-9 and J usage is TRBJ1-1; 9 nucleotides align to TRBD1. After removal of 1 base from V and 1 base from J, the junction contained 1 base not matched to a gene. CDR3 length: 15 amino acids. Germline V lookup: CDR1 SEHNR, CDR2 FQNEAQ (reference sequence). In DNA form, the CDR3 reads TGTGCCAGCAGCTTAGGGACAGGGGCGAACACTGAAGCTTTCTTT. Protein sequence: CASSLGTGANTEAFF.

V and J are TRBV5-1 and TRBJ2-7; 8 bases map to TRBD1. CDR1 is SGHRS, CDR2 YFSETQ, per germline. V lost 0 bases to trimming and J lost 3 bases; unmatched junction nucleotides: 5. The CDR3 extends over 15 amino acids. The chain's CDR3 is CASSLGTGPNYEQYF. DNA of the CDR3: TGCGCCAGCAGCTTGGGGACAGGGCCCAACTACGAGCAGTACTTC.

The J gene is TRBJ2-7, the V gene TRBV27, with D possibly being TRBD2 (5 bases). The CDR3 spans 14 residues. Germline CDR1 is MNHEY and CDR2 is SMNVEV (reference sequence). Trimming shortened V by 3 bases and J by 4 bases, and 13 bases separated the two germline ends. The chain's CDR3 is CASSFYGKKYEQYF. CDR3 bases: TGTGCCAGCAGTTTTTACGGGAAAAAATACGAGCAGTACTTC.

This chain links TRBV5-1 with TRBJ1-1, with 12 nucleotides matching TRBD1. Germline CDR1 reads SGHRS; CDR2 reads YFSETQ. This CDR3 contains 17 residues. V lost 5 bases, J lost 2 bases, and 10 bases stayed unmatched. CDR3 sequence (DNA): TGCGCCAGCAGGCCGGGTGGGACAGGGGGCTCTAACACTGAAGCTTTCTTT. Its protein is CASRPGGTGGSNTEAFF.

The chain recombines TRBV6-4 with TRBJ1-2, with D possibly matching TRBD1 (5 bases). The CDR3 has 13 residues. The germline gives CDR1 MRHNA, CDR2 SNTAGT. V was clipped by 1 base and J by 8 bases, with 11 bases between them. The CDR3 DNA is TGTGCCAGCAGTGACTGGCAGGGTGGAGGCTACACCTTC. It encodes CASSDWQGGGYTF.

V gene TRBV19 combines with J gene TRBJ2-2, with 8 bases lining up with TRBD1. The V segment lost 1 base and the J segment 1 base; nucleotides outside the gene matches: 11. The CDR3 extends over 19 amino acids. The germline V gene encodes CDR1 LNHDA and CDR2 SQIVND (reference sequence). In DNA form, the CDR3 reads TGTGCCAGTAGTATAGGAAGGGGGACAGGAAAGTTGAACACCGGGGAGCTGTTTTTT. This translates into CASSIGRGTGKLNTGELFF. The full variable domain, its missing parts supplied by reference TRBV19 and TRBJ2-2, is DGGITQSPKYLFRKEGQNVTLSCEQNLNHDAMYWYRQDPGQGLRLIYYSQIVNDFQKGDIAEGYSVSREKKESFPLTVTSAQKNPTAFYLCASSIGRGTGKLNTGELFFGEGSRLTVL.

This sequence joins TRBV19 and TRBJ2-7, with TRBD1 identical over 9 bases. The trim removed 7 bases at V and 6 bases at J, leaving 10 bases unmatched. Germline CDR1 LNHDA, CDR2 SQIVND (reference sequence). The length of the CDR3 is 14 residues. Here the CDR3 reads CASKIGTGTSEQYF. The DNA of the CDR3 is TGTGCCAGTAAGATAGGGACAGGGACCAGCGAGCAGTACTTC.

This clone came up once. The chain couples TRBV5-4 to TRBJ2-3, with 8 bases fitting TRBD2. Germline values: CDR1 SGHNT, CDR2 YYREEE (reference sequence). The CDR3 contains 14 residues. J was trimmed by 4 bases and V by 4 bases; bases with no gene match: 5. CDR3 sequence (DNA): TGTGCCAGCAGCATGGAAGCGGGGGCAGATACGCAGTATTTT. The encoded protein is CASSMEAGADTQYF. The full variable domain, with the rest looked up from reference TRBV5-4 and TRBJ2-3, is ETGVTQSPTHLIKTRGQQVTLRCSSQSGHNTVSWYQQALGQGPQFIFQYYREEENGRGNFPPRFSGLQFPNYSSELNVNALELDDSALYLCASSMEAGADTQYFGPGTRLTVL.

The chain has TRBV28 and TRBJ2-5; 9 nucleotides align to TRBD2. The CDR3 extends over 17 amino acids. Trimming took 10 bases from V and 3 from J; bases not matched to a gene: 18. CDR1 and CDR2 from the germline V gene are MDHEN and SYDVKM. The CDR3 protein is CATKAFPASGMKETQYF. CDR3 nucleotide sequence: TGTGCCACTAAGGCCTTTCCGGCTAGCGGGATGAAAGAGACCCAGTACTTC.

This chain joins TRBV19 and TRBJ2-2; 11 bases match TRBD2. Unmatched junction bases numbered 8, after V lost 5 bases and J lost 6 bases. CDR3 length: 16 amino acids. Germline V gene data show CDR1 as LNHDA and CDR2 as SQIVND (reference sequence). The CDR3 nucleotides are TGTGCCAGTAGTCCGTTAGCGGGGGGGCTTCCCGGGGAGCTGTTTTTT. This translates into CASSPLAGGLPGELFF.

In this sample, this clone turned up a few times. The chain uses TRBV4-1 and TRBJ1-2, with 9 bases identical to TRBD1. The germline gives CDR1 MGHRA, CDR2 YSYEKL. The CDR3 has 15 amino acids. V was clipped by 5 bases and J by 0 bases; unmatched bases: 4. The CDR3: CASSFGQGPNYGYTF. CDR3 DNA sequence: TGCGCCAGCAGCTTTGGACAGGGGCCTAACTATGGCTACACCTTC.

This clone was counted a single time. This chain joins TRBV24-1 and TRBJ1-2; D unresolved. The CDR3 totals 14 residues. From germline, CDR1 is KGHDR and CDR2 SFDVKD. Trimming shortened V by 3 bases and J by 5 bases, and 12 bases separated the two germline ends. The CDR3 DNA reads TGTGCCACCAGTGATAACAACCTCCCTTATGGCTACACCTTC. This translates into CATSDNNLPYGYTF.

The chain employs TRBV11-2 and TRBJ1-6, with 9 bases lining up with TRBD1. V dropped 0 bases and J dropped 7; count of bases not matched to a gene: 7. Germline CDR1 reads SGHAT; CDR2 reads FQNNGV. The CDR3 sequence is 17 residues long. The CDR3 nucleotides are TGTGCCAGCAGCTTAGATTCGGGACAGGGTCGGAATTCACCCCTCCACTTT. Amino acid sequence: CASSLDSGQGRNSPLHF.

The V and J genes are TRBV10-1 and TRBJ2-3; 8 bases are shared with TRBD1. This CDR3 region has 17 residues. CDR1 and CDR2 (germline): WNHNN, SYGVQD (reference sequence). V was pared by 2 bases and J by 0 bases, with 7 bases of the junction left unmatched. The CDR3 DNA follows: TGCGCCAGCAGTGAGAAAGGGACAGGCGCTAGCACAGATACGCAGTATTTT. Its protein product is CASSEKGTGASTDTQYF.

This clone has a single count. J is TRBJ2-2 and V is TRBV6-1; TRBD2 might be the D (6 bases). Germline CDR1 reads MNHNS; CDR2 reads SASEGT. The CDR3 contains 15 residues. With 3 bases removed from V and 7 bases from J, the gap between germline ends came to 15 bases. This chain's CDR3 is CASSEEGSRGGELFF. CDR3 in DNA: TGTGCCAGCAGTGAGGAGGGGAGTCGGGGCGGGGAGCTGTTTTTT.

The chain couples TRBV10-3 to TRBJ1-2; D ambiguous. Germline values: CDR1 ENHRY, CDR2 SYGVKD. Trimming pared 3 bases from V and 7 bases from J, leaving 15 bases between. The CDR3 contains 14 residues. Here the CDR3 reads CAISEGAGSGGYTF. The CDR3 DNA is TGTGCCATCAGTGAAGGAGCGGGCTCGGGTGGCTACACCTTC.

The V and J genes are TRBV27 and TRBJ1-2; perhaps TRBD1 as D (5 bases). The CDR3 contains 14 residues. Germline values: CDR1 MNHEY, CDR2 SMNVEV (reference sequence). V lost 6 bases, J lost 3 bases, and 14 bases lay in between. The CDR3 DNA reads TGTGCCAGCAGACAGGTGGTGGGGCACTATGGCTACACCTTC. As protein: CASRQVVGHYGYTF.

The chain combines TRBV7-9 with TRBJ2-2, with 8 bases that match TRBD1. Per the germline V gene, CDR1 is SEHNR and CDR2 is FQNEAQ (reference sequence). The CDR3 length is 16 residues. With V trimmed by 0 bases and J by 4 bases, 4 bases remained unmatched. Written as DNA, the CDR3 is TGTGCCAGCAGCTTAGCGACAGGGGCGAGCACCGGGGAGCTGTTTTTT. Its protein product is CASSLATGASTGELFF.

The chain joins TRBV11-2 to TRBJ2-7, with D possibly TRBD1 on 6 matching bases. V gave up 4 bases and J gave up 6 bases, with 16 bases separating them. The germline CDR1 and CDR2 sequences are SGHAT and FQNNGV. The CDR3 is 14 amino acids. The CDR3 here is CASSSRQARVEQYF. The CDR3 bases are TGTGCCAGCAGCTCAAGACAGGCTCGGGTCGAGCAGTACTTC.

The rearrangement links TRBV27 to TRBJ1-5, with 11 nucleotides matching TRBD1. CDR3 length equals 16 residues. Germline V gene sequence: CDR1 MNHEY, CDR2 SMNVEV (reference sequence). The V segment lost 3 bases and the J segment 5 bases; nucleotides outside the gene matches: 6. In DNA, the CDR3 is TGTGCCAGCAGTTTGATCGGACAGGGGGCTCATCAGCCCCAGCATTTT. Protein sequence: CASSLIGQGAHQPQHF.

This clone has a handful of counts. The chain joins TRBV11-3 to TRBJ2-1; 7 bases are a match to TRBD1. V lost 1 base to trimming and J lost 2 bases; unmatched junction nucleotides: 5. CDR3 length equals 16 residues. The V gene's germline CDR1 is SGHNT and CDR2 YENEEA. CDR3 loop: CASSLGGQGAYNEQFF. The CDR3, as DNA: TGTGCCAGCAGCTTAGGAGGGCAGGGGGCCTACAATGAGCAGTTCTTC.

The chain uses TRBV18 and TRBJ2-7, with 11 bases matching TRBD2. This CDR3 contains 15 residues. V was clipped by 1 base and J by 5 bases; unmatched bases: 4. CDR1 KGHSH and CDR2 LQKENI come from the germline V gene. The DNA for the CDR3 is TGTGCCAGCTCACCACGTGGACTAGCGGGCGACGAGCAGTACTTC. Translating it yields CASSPRGLAGDEQYF. Variable domain in full (rest from reference TRBV18 and TRBJ2-7): NAGVMQNPRHLVRRRGQEARLRCSPMKGHSHVYWYRQLPEEGLKFMVYLQKENIIDESGMPKERFSAEFPKEGPSILRIQQVVRGDSAAYFCASSPRGLAGDEQYFGPGTRLTVT.

The rearrangement joins TRBV12-3 or TRBV12-4 to TRBJ2-1, with D possibly matching TRBD1 (5 bases). V was cut by 5 bases and J by 6 bases, with 11 bases left in between. CDR3 length: 13 amino acids. DNA of the CDR3: TGTGCCAGCAGTCTACAGGAAAGCAATGAGCAGTTCTTC. It encodes CASSLQESNEQFF.

This clone was counted once. This chain connects TRBV9 to TRBJ2-1, with a possible D match to TRBD2 (6 bases). CDR3 length: 16 residues. Germline values: CDR1 SGDLS, CDR2 YYNGEE. V lost 3 bases and J 1 base, leaving 14 bases between the germline ends. Here the CDR3 reads CASSGRRDSSYNEQFF. Written as DNA, the CDR3 is TGTGCCAGCAGCGGGCGCCGGGACTCGTCCTACAATGAGCAGTTCTTC.